These 29 T cell receptor beta chains were all obtained from the same sample, sequenced in a study of T cell repertoires in cytomegalovirus infection. TCRdb analysed the reads with MiXCR anew, one entry per CDR3 protein. The sample includes some 590,000 distinct CDR3 sequences, 40% of them seen just once. These receptors lack a known antigen. The sample was cultured PBMCs, taken from culture after CMV antigen stimulation. All receptors derive from a human donor in good health (CMV status not recorded). Some clones in this sample may be carry-over from other donors' samples.

In this sample, this clonotype turned up a few times. The V gene is TRBV25-1, the J gene TRBJ2-1, with TRBD2 identical over 10 bases. CDR3 size: 17 residues. The trim removed 5 bases at V and 6 bases at J, leaving 13 bases unmatched. Germline V gene data show CDR1 as MGHDK and CDR2 as SYGVNS. The DNA of the CDR3 is TGTGCCAGCAGTCCACCGCCGCGGACTAGCGGTTTCAATGAGCAGTTCTTC. Protein sequence: CASSPPPRTSGFNEQFF. Looking up the rest from reference TRBV25-1 and TRBJ2-1 gives the full variable domain: EADIYQTPRYLVIGTGKKITLECSQTMGHDKMYWYQQDPGMELHLIHYSYGVNSTEKGDLSSESTVSRIRTEHFPLTLESARPSHTSQYLCASSPPPRTSGFNEQFFGPGTRLTVL.

V usage is TRBV25-1 and J usage is TRBJ2-2; TRBD1 agrees at 7 bases. The V segment lost 5 bases and the J segment 1 base; nucleotides outside the gene matches: 7. Germline-derived CDR1 and CDR2 are MGHDK and SYGVNS. This CDR3 has 16 residues. DNA of the CDR3: TGTGCCAGCAGTCCCCTAGGACAGGTGAACACCGGGGAGCTGTTTTTT. Encoded protein: CASSPLGQVNTGELFF. Together with reference TRBV25-1 and TRBJ2-2, the CDR3 gives the full variable domain: EADIYQTPRYLVIGTGKKITLECSQTMGHDKMYWYQQDPGMELHLIHYSYGVNSTEKGDLSSESTVSRIRTEHFPLTLESARPSHTSQYLCASSPLGQVNTGELFFGEGSRLTVL.

This chain connects TRBV19 to TRBJ2-3; 8 bases align to TRBD2. This CDR3 is built from 15 residues. V lost 4 bases and J lost 4; bases outside the gene matches: 7. Germline V CDR1 and CDR2: LNHDA, SQIVND (reference sequence). As DNA, the CDR3 is TGTGCCAGTAGTACTGGAGCGGGAGCGGCAGATACGCAGTATTTT. This encodes CASSTGAGAADTQYF.

The rearrangement links TRBV7-9 to TRBJ2-1, with D possibly TRBD2 on 6 matching bases. Per germline, CDR1 SEHNR and CDR2 FQNEAQ (reference sequence). The ends were cut back, 6 bases at V and 7 bases at J, with 22 bases in the middle. This CDR3 comprises 16 residues. This chain's CDR3 is CASRPALGGNDNEQFF. Here the CDR3 DNA reads TGTGCCAGCAGACCGGCCTTAGGCGGGAACGATAATGAGCAGTTCTTC.

The table lists this clonotype with a few counts. J is TRBJ1-2 and V is TRBV9; D gene uncertain. This CDR3 has 14 amino acids. Per germline, CDR1 SGDLS and CDR2 YYNGEE. V shed 3 bases and J shed 8 bases, with 17 bases lying between them. The CDR3 protein is CASSESSSSYGYTF. As DNA, the CDR3 is TGTGCCAGCAGCGAATCCTCAAGTAGCTACGGCTACACCTTC.

This chain's CDR3 is CASRSPLYNEQFF. The CDR3 region has the DNA TGTGCCAGCAGGTCCCCACTCTACAATGAGCAGTTCTTC. The chain uses TRBV6-2 or TRBV6-3 and TRBJ2-1; no clear D gene. This CDR3 is 13 amino acids long. The V gene's germline CDR1 is MNHEY and CDR2 SVGEGT. Deletions cut 6 bases from V and 3 bases from J, with 9 bases between.

The chain uses TRBV6-2 or TRBV6-3 and TRBJ1-1; D gene ambiguous. This CDR3 region has 11 residues. Per the germline V gene, CDR1 is MNHEY and CDR2 is SVGEGT. Trimming removed 7 bases from V and 1 base from J, with 4 bases in between. The CDR3 DNA sequence: TGTGCCAGCACTGGGAACACTGAAGCTTTCTTT. This sequence encodes CASTGNTEAFF.

This clonotype was detected ten times or more. J is TRBJ2-3 and V is TRBV6-1, with D maybe TRBD2 (6 bases). The germline V and J ends were trimmed by 2 bases and 5 bases, with 17 bases remaining between them. Germline CDR1 is MNHNS and CDR2 is SASEGT. There are 16 residues in the CDR3. Written as DNA, the CDR3 is TGTGCCAGCAGTGAATGGAGGGCTGCAAAAGGAGATACGCAGTATTTT. It encodes CASSEWRAAKGDTQYF.

The chain employs TRBV7-2 and TRBJ2-3; D call uncertain. The V end lost 4 bases, the J end lost 7 bases, and 12 bases lay between the germline ends. From germline, CDR1 is SGHTA and CDR2 FQGNSA. This CDR3 region has 13 residues. The CDR3 is CASSSLDRNTQYF. CDR3 sequence (DNA): TGTGCCAGCAGCTCCCTTGATCGAAATACGCAGTATTTT.

The chain has TRBV12-3 or TRBV12-4 and TRBJ1-4; D is perhaps TRBD1 (5 bases). This CDR3 is 15 amino acids long. The ends were cut back, 2 bases at V and 1 base at J, with 8 bases in the middle. The CDR3 protein is CASSLFGGTNEKLFF. The CDR3 bases are TGTGCCAGCAGTTTATTCGGGGGAACTAATGAAAAACTGTTTTTT.

V gene TRBV7-9 combines with J gene TRBJ2-5; D is ambiguous. The CDR3 contains 14 residues. In germline, CDR1 is SEHNR, CDR2 FQNEAQ (reference sequence). Trimming cost V 1 base and J 4 bases, with 10 bases left between them. CDR3 DNA sequence: TGTGCCAGCAGCTTAGGGGCCCGTAGAGAGACCCAGTACTTC. Translating it yields CASSLGARRETQYF.

This clonotype was observed a few times. The rearrangement uses TRBV7-4 and TRBJ1-4; 10 bases are shared with TRBD1. This CDR3 is 15 amino acids long. After removal of 5 bases from V and 5 bases from J, the junction contained 5 bases not matched to a gene. Germline V gene sequence: CDR1 SGHVT, CDR2 SQSDAQ. The CDR3 here is CASSPLGQGNEKLFF. The CDR3 nucleotides read TGTGCCAGCAGCCCACTGGGACAGGGGAATGAAAAACTGTTTTTT.

Only a few counts were recorded for this clonotype. The chain uses TRBV4-1 and TRBJ2-5, with 9 bases aligning to TRBD2. CDR1 and CDR2 (germline): MGHRA, YSYEKL. The CDR3 sequence is 17 residues long. The V and J ends lost 4 bases and 1 base, in that order; junction bases with no gene match: 10. CDR3 region: CASSPRSSGVFQETQYF. The DNA for the CDR3 is TGCGCCAGCAGCCCAAGATCTAGCGGGGTTTTCCAAGAGACCCAGTACTTC.

This chain links TRBV11-2 with TRBJ2-1, with 8 bases that match TRBD2. The V segment lost 3 bases and the J segment 9 bases; nucleotides outside the gene matches: 10. Germline assignment: CDR1 SGHAT and CDR2 FQNNGV. The CDR3 runs to 15 residues. CDR3 nucleotide sequence: TGTGCCAGCAGCTTGACGGGGGGGGTGCTGAGTGAGCAGTTCTTC. Translated, it gives CASSLTGGVLSEQFF.

This chain links TRBV27 with TRBJ2-5, with a tentative D call TRBD2 (6 bases). Germline CDR1 reads MNHEY; CDR2 reads SMNVEV (reference sequence). The V and J ends lost 2 bases and 7 bases respectively, with 14 bases between them. This CDR3 has 14 residues. CDR3 loop: CASSLDGGYRTQYF. The CDR3 bases are TGTGCCAGCAGTTTAGACGGGGGATATAGGACCCAGTACTTC.

J is TRBJ1-2 and V is TRBV10-3, with TRBD1 matching 8 bases. The CDR3 runs to 14 residues. V trimming: 6 bases; J trimming: 5 bases; junction bases outside the gene matches: 8. The germline V gene has CDR1 ENHRY and CDR2 SYGVKD. CDR3: CAISPETGVYGYTF. CDR3 nucleotide sequence: TGTGCCATCAGCCCCGAGACAGGGGTATATGGCTACACCTTC.

This clonotype was counted only a few times. The J gene is TRBJ1-4, the V gene TRBV6-1; D is ambiguous. Germline V gene data show CDR1 as MNHNS and CDR2 as SASEGT. V was trimmed by 2 bases and J by 10 bases, leaving 17 bases between them. The CDR3 contains 15 residues. DNA for the CDR3: TGTGCCAGCAGTGAATCCTCTTTGACGGCGACAAAACTGTTTTTT. Protein: CASSESSLTATKLFF.

This chain uses TRBV4-2 with TRBJ1-6; D remains unclear. The V end was cut by 0 bases, the J end by 7 bases, with 10 bases between. This CDR3 region has 15 residues. Germline V gene sequence: CDR1 LGHNA, CDR2 YNFKEQ. The CDR3 DNA reads TGTGCCAGCAGCCAAGATCATCTGGTAAATTCACCCCTCCACTTT. Its translation: CASSQDHLVNSPLHF.

The chain links TRBV4-2 to TRBJ2-5; 8 positions match TRBD1. The junction had 7 bases not matched to a gene; V was cut back by 1 base and J by 3 bases. CDR1 is LGHNA, CDR2 YNFKEQ, per germline. This CDR3 has 16 amino acids. The CDR3 region has the DNA TGTGCCAGCAGCCAAGGCCCTACAGGGGGAGAAGAGACCCAGTACTTC. Encoded protein: CASSQGPTGGEETQYF.

The V call is TRBV7-4, the J call TRBJ2-2; D is ambiguous. There are 12 residues in the CDR3. Germline CDR1 and CDR2: SGHVT and SQSDAQ. V was shortened by 8 bases and J by 5 bases, with 9 bases between the two germline ends. CDR3 region: CASRAPTGELFF. For the CDR3, the DNA is TGTGCCAGCCGAGCCCCAACCGGGGAGCTGTTTTTT.

This clonotype has only a few counts. This chain uses TRBV7-6 with TRBJ2-5; D is unresolved. CDR1 and CDR2 from the germline V gene are SGHVS and FNYEAQ. CDR3 length: 12 amino acids. V shed 4 bases and J shed 10 bases, with 13 bases lying between them. The DNA for the CDR3 is TGTGCCAGCAGCTCTAACGCCCTGGGCCAGTACTTC. Translation gives CASSSNALGQYF.

The table lists this clonotype with a few counts. The chain uses TRBV7-2 and TRBJ2-1; D is uncertain. The length of the CDR3 is 13 residues. Trimming left V 8 bases short and J 2 bases short, with 10 bases between. Germline V gene data show CDR1 as SGHTA and CDR2 as FQGNSA. CDR3 amino acids: CASVLGTYNEQFF. CDR3 DNA sequence: TGTGCCAGCGTTCTGGGGACCTACAATGAGCAGTTCTTC.

This clonotype has only a few counts. This chain uses TRBV11-2 with TRBJ2-1; 12 positions match TRBD2. The CDR3 sequence is 16 residues long. CDR1 is SGHAT, CDR2 FQNNGV, per germline. V lost 5 bases, J lost 4 bases, and 6 bases stayed unmatched. This CDR3 is CASSRTGLAGYNEQFF. The CDR3 DNA follows: TGTGCCAGCAGCCGCACAGGACTAGCGGGGTACAATGAGCAGTTCTTC.

This chain connects TRBV5-1 to TRBJ2-5; D is undetermined. Germline loops: CDR1 SGHRS, CDR2 YFSETQ. This CDR3 contains 15 residues. Between the trimmed V and J ends, which lost 2 bases and 2 bases, there was a span of 13 bases. CDR3 DNA: TGCGCCAGCAGCTTTGGACCAATCCCTCAAGAGACCCAGTACTTC. It encodes CASSFGPIPQETQYF.

This clonotype was seen more than once but under ten times. This chain connects TRBV7-8 to TRBJ2-1; D is uncertain. Germline V gene sequence: CDR1 SGHVS, CDR2 FQNEAQ. The CDR3 has 14 amino acids. Trimming pared 2 bases from V and 10 bases from J, leaving 15 bases between. The chain's CDR3 is CASSLTWQHDEQFF. In nucleotides, the CDR3 is TGTGCCAGCAGCTTAACCTGGCAACACGACGAGCAGTTCTTC. Complete variable domain (other parts from reference TRBV7-8 and TRBJ2-1): GAGVSQSPRYKVAKRGQDVALRCDPISGHVSLFWYQQALGQGPEFLTYFQNEAQLDKSGLPSDRFFAERPEGSVSTLKIQRTQQEDSAVYLCASSLTWQHDEQFFGPGTRLTVL.

This clonotype was found a few times. V is TRBV7-2 and J is TRBJ2-3; tentative D call: TRBD2 (6 bases). The germline gives CDR1 SGHTA, CDR2 FQGNSA. The CDR3 has 16 amino acids. Trimming stripped 6 bases from V and 0 bases from J, with 16 bases between. The CDR3 region has the DNA TGTGCCAGCAGACAAAACGGACTAACTAGCACAGATACGCAGTATTTT. Protein product: CASRQNGLTSTDTQYF. Full variable domain (outside the CDR3, taken from reference TRBV7-2 and TRBJ2-3): GAGVSQSPSNKVTEKGKDVELRCDPISGHTALYWYRQSLGQGLEFLIYFQGNSAPDKSGLPSDRFSAERTGGSVSTLTIQRTQQEDSAVYLCASRQNGLTSTDTQYFGPGTRLTVL.

J is TRBJ2-7 and V is TRBV7-8; D gene ambiguous. The CDR3 extends over 15 amino acids. Germline V CDR1 and CDR2: SGHVS, FQNEAQ. V lost 5 bases and J 0 bases, leaving 14 bases between the germline ends. The CDR3: CASSPSFRSSYEQYF. The CDR3 DNA is TGTGCCAGCAGCCCAAGTTTTAGGAGCTCCTACGAGCAGTACTTC.

Here the CDR3 DNA reads TGTGCCAGCCAAACTGGGTTTTCTGGAAACACCATATATTTT. This gives the protein CASQTGFSGNTIYF. V is TRBV12-3 or TRBV12-4 and J is TRBJ1-3; D remains ambiguous. Trimming took 8 bases from V and 1 from J, leaving 12 bases between them. This CDR3 region has 14 residues.

The genes are TRBV6-5 and TRBJ1-6; perhaps TRBD1 as D (5 bases). V lost 0 bases and J lost 0, with 12 bases in between. The CDR3 runs 18 residues. CDR1 MNHEY and CDR2 SVGAGI come from the germline V gene. The CDR3: CASSYSLAGSSYNSPLHF. The CDR3 coding sequence is TGTGCCAGCAGTTACTCGTTGGCAGGGAGCTCCTATAATTCACCCCTCCACTTT.